The rows below give T cell receptor beta chains drawn from one sample of a study of response to subunit inactivated influenza vaccine. TCRdb re-called the RT-PCR reads with MiXCR, one entry per CDR3 protein. The data show roughly 780,000 distinct CDR3 sequences, less than 20% seen once. This specimen was PBMCs from blood, taken roughly 5 days after vaccination. The receptors here all came from a man in his fifties or sixties who received an inactivated influenza vaccine. The CDR3 runs from the conserved cysteine through the conserved F or W.

>TRBV9
CASSAGRLLRTDTQYF
>TRBV7-4
CASSLGQGFDPSYEQYF
>TRBV5-5
CASSSSDSSYEQYF
>TRBV12-3/TRBV12-4
CASSLGLATTQYF
>TRBV20-1
CSGRNTEAFF
>TRBV7-2
CASSLTSYAGTDTQYF
>TRBV18
CASSPIGGLTDTQYF
>TRBV12-3/TRBV12-4
CASIKTGRNQPQHF
>TRBV5-1
CASSSGQGTGTDTQYF
>TRBV12-5
CASGSSEVRRLYNEQFF
>TRBV7-2
CASSLGSSANSPLHF
>TRBV25-1
CASSEFGLAGGQETQYF
>TRBV12-3/TRBV12-4
CASSLQGAKAFF
>TRBV20-1
CSAKRGLGKIGELFF
>TRBV9
CASSVAGTGMYEQYF
>TRBV10-3
CAISTEGRGGEQFF
>TRBV20-1
CSGHGTETQTSLNEQFF
>TRBV6-2/TRBV6-3
CASTGDRGYEQYF
>TRBV7-8
CASSLVLTSGGRTGELFF
>TRBV29-1
CSVVRADTGELFF
>TRBV15
CATSRTTSGDYNEQFF
>TRBV5-5
CASSPPSVIYEQFF
>TRBV7-6
CASSFYADGETTQYF
>TRBV2
CASETRNEQFF
>TRBV12-3/TRBV12-4
CASRATGSGNTIYF
>TRBV4-3
CASSQSVVGTQPQHF
>TRBV12-3/TRBV12-4
CASSFGGHEKLFF
>TRBV7-2
CASSLDWTASYEQYF
>TRBV11-2
CASRAGARDGELFF
>TRBV29-1
CSHGGGETQYF
>TRBV7-2
CASSLAGGSWETQYF
>TRBV20-1
CSASRDRSSPLHF
>TRBV27
CASRSGRALSDTQYF
>TRBV5-5
CASSISGTAAYEQYF
>TRBV7-2
CASSKYQETQYF
>TRBV5-1
CASSFQGVIEQFF
>TRBV7-3
CASSLTFAGIDTQYF
>TRBV20-1
CSARGREGGPYNEQFF
>TRBV5-1
CASSHDESEQYF
>TRBV9
CASSLDMANSPLHF
>TRBV7-2
CASSLGRLARTDTQYF